This is a list of T cell receptor beta chains from one sample in a study of naive and memory T cell subsets. MiXCR was run by TCRdb on the UMI-ligation and nested PCR reads, yielding one entry per CDR3 protein. Among under 150,000 distinct CDR3 sequences listed, about 20% were seen once. The sample consisted of naive CD8+ T cells from blood. Receptors were obtained from a human donor in good health. CDR3s include the opening cysteine and the closing phenylalanine or tryptophan. The D gene is left open where the match is weak. The size of a clone is reported for some rows only, either as once, few or many, or as a class for expanded clones.

j_call v_call clone_size d_call cdr3_nt cdr3_aa
TRBJ1-5 TRBV6-6 NA NA TGTGCCAGCAGTTCCGTAGGCAGCAATCAGCCCCAGCATTTT CASSSVGSNQPQHF
TRBJ2-1 TRBV12-5 few NA TGTGCTAGTGGGCCCCGGGATTCCTACAATGAGCAGTTCTTC CASGPRDSYNEQFF
TRBJ2-7 TRBV6-6 NA NA TGTGCCAGCAGTTACCCCGCCAGGGAACAGTTCGGCTACGAGCAGTACTTC CASSYPAREQFGYEQYF
TRBJ2-7 TRBV5-6 NA NA TGTGCCAGCAGCTTAGGCAGGGTAAACGAGCAGTACTTC CASSLGRVNEQYF
TRBJ1-5 TRBV10-3 NA NA TGTGCCATCAGTTCCGGGCTCCCGGGGAATCAGCCCCAGCATTTT CAISSGLPGNQPQHF
TRBJ2-2 TRBV6-5 few TRBD2 TGTGCCAGCAGTTACTCGCCTAGCGGGAGCACCGGGGAGCTGTTTTTT CASSYSPSGSTGELFF
TRBJ2-2 TRBV7-8 few TRBD1 TGTGCCAGCAGCTTACTCCCCCAGGGGGCCTTGACCGGGGAGCTGTTTTTT CASSLLPQGALTGELFF
TRBJ2-7 TRBV6-5 few TRBD2 TGTGCCAGCGGGGGAGGGGCCTACGAGCAGTACTTC CASGGGAYEQYF
TRBJ1-5 TRBV7-8 NA NA TGTGCCAGCAGCCCGTCCCCGACAGGTAATCAGCCCCAGCATTTT CASSPSPTGNQPQHF
TRBJ1-2 TRBV27 NA TRBD1 TGTGCCAGCAGTGGGGACAGGGGAAGGAACTATGGCTACACCTTC CASSGDRGRNYGYTF
TRBJ2-7 TRBV5-1 NA TRBD2 TGCGCCAGCAGCTTGGGTTGGGAGGGAGGCCTCCCCTACGAGCAGTACTTC CASSLGWEGGLPYEQYF
TRBJ2-7 TRBV7-2 many TRBD2 TGTGCCAGCAGCTTATCCCGGACTAGCGGGATCTACGAGCAGTACTTC CASSLSRTSGIYEQYF
TRBJ2-2 TRBV29-1 many NA TGCAGCGTCGCTAGCGCCGTACGGACCGGGGAGCTGTTTTTT CSVASAVRTGELFF
TRBJ1-5 TRBV28 few NA TGTGCCAGCAGGAACACAGGCCTAACCGACAATCAGCCCCAGCATTTT CASRNTGLTDNQPQHF
TRBJ1-1 TRBV28 NA NA TGTGCCAGCAGTTGGACATCGAACACTGAAGCTTTCTTT CASSWTSNTEAFF
TRBJ2-2 TRBV7-6 few TRBD1 TGTGCCAGCAGCCTGGGGACAGAACTCACCGGGGAGCTGTTTTTT CASSLGTELTGELFF
TRBJ2-7 TRBV28 few TRBD1 TGTGCCAGCAGGGGGACAGGGTGGGGCGAGCAGTACTTC CASRGTGWGEQYF
TRBJ2-3 TRBV28 NA NA TGTGCCAGCAGACAGGCGCCAGATACGCAGTATTTT CASRQAPDTQYF
TRBJ2-5 TRBV13 NA NA TGTGCCAGCAGCTTTCCAGGGGACGAGACCCAGTACTTC CASSFPGDETQYF
TRBJ2-7 TRBV6-2/TRBV6-3 NA NA TGTGCCAGCAGTTACCCTGACAGCTTCTACGAGCAGTACTTC CASSYPDSFYEQYF
TRBJ1-1 TRBV5-1 few TRBD1 TGCGCCAGCAGCTTGGGCCAGGGGGTGAAGTACACTGAAGCTTTCTTT CASSLGQGVKYTEAFF
TRBJ2-1 TRBV6-5 NA TRBD2 TGTGCCAGCAGTTCACTAGCGGGAGTCTACAATGAGCAGTCCTTC CASSSLAGVYNEQSF
TRBJ2-1 TRBV13 NA TRBD2 TGTGCCAGCAGCTTAACTAGCGGGAGAAACAATGAGCAGTTCTTC CASSLTSGRNNEQFF
TRBJ2-1 TRBV20-1 few NA TGCAGTGCCTCAGGGGACGACTCCTACAATGAGCAGTTCTTC CSASGDDSYNEQFF
TRBJ2-1 TRBV6-5 NA TRBD2 TGTGCCAGCAGTTACGGGAGGGCTAGTTACAATGAGCAGTTCTTC CASSYGRASYNEQFF
TRBJ2-1 TRBV12-5 NA NA TGTGCTAGTGGTTCTTATTACAATGAGCAGTTCTTC CASGSYYNEQFF
TRBJ1-1 TRBV29-1 few TRBD1 TGCAGCGTTCACCCTACAGGGGGACCTGAAGCTTTCTTT CSVHPTGGPEAFF
TRBJ1-1 TRBV12-3/TRBV12-4 NA NA TGTGCCAGCTCCCTGGCCCGGGACCTTACGGGTGAAGCTTTCTTT CASSLARDLTGEAFF
TRBJ1-2 TRBV3-1 NA TRBD1 TGTGCCAGCAGCCAAGACGACAGGGGGTTTTATGGCTACACCTTC CASSQDDRGFYGYTF
TRBJ2-1 TRBV9 few NA TGTGCCAGCAGCTCTGGAAATGAGGTTGAGCAGTTCTTC CASSSGNEVEQFF
TRBJ2-5 TRBV6-5 many NA TGTGCCAGCAGTTACTCCGGGGAGACCCAGTACTTC CASSYSGETQYF
TRBJ2-4 TRBV28 few TRBD1 TGTGCCAGCAGTCCCCATTGGACAGGGGCCGCGGACATTCAGTACTTC CASSPHWTGAADIQYF
TRBJ1-1 TRBV6-2/TRBV6-3 NA NA TGTGCCAGCAGAGGCTCCATGAACACTGAAGCTTTCTTT CASRGSMNTEAFF
TRBJ2-5 TRBV6-2/TRBV6-3 few NA TGTGCCAGCGGGGGTTCGGAACAAGAGACCCAGTACTTC CASGGSEQETQYF
TRBJ1-4 TRBV6-5 once NA TGTGCCAGCAGTTACATCTTTGGTGAAAAACTGTTTTTT CASSYIFGEKLFF
TRBJ2-1 TRBV6-4 few NA TGTGCCAGCAGATCCCGTCACACGGGATACAATGAGCAGTTCTTC CASRSRHTGYNEQFF
TRBJ2-2 TRBV5-1 NA NA TGCGCCAGCAGCAGGACCCACCCCACCGGGGAGCTGTTTTTT CASSRTHPTGELFF
TRBJ2-7 TRBV28 NA NA TGTGCCAGCAGCGTTTCGTCCAGCTCCTACGAGCAGTACTTC CASSVSSSSYEQYF
TRBJ2-5 TRBV27 NA NA TGTGCCAGCAGTTCTCACCGGGACCCCAACCCGGAGACCCAGTACTTC CASSSHRDPNPETQYF
TRBJ2-1 TRBV4-1 few NA TGCGCCAGCAGCCCACCCGATACTTACAATGAGCAGTTCTTC CASSPPDTYNEQFF
TRBJ2-5 TRBV12-3/TRBV12-4 NA NA TGTGCCAGCAGTGCGGGGTTTTTGGAGACCCAGTACTTC CASSAGFLETQYF
TRBJ1-5 TRBV15 few NA TGTGCCACCAGCAGAGACCAAGATCGGGCGCCCCAGCATTTT CATSRDQDRAPQHF
TRBJ1-1 TRBV7-9 few NA TGTGCCAGCAGCTTAGCGCAGGGTGAAGCTTTCTTT CASSLAQGEAFF
TRBJ1-1 TRBV12-3/TRBV12-4 NA NA TGTGCCAGCAGTTTTGACTGGAACACTGAAGCTTTCTTT CASSFDWNTEAFF
TRBJ2-1 TRBV28 NA NA TGTGCCAGCAGTTTCCAGGACGTAATATACAATGAGCAGTTCTTC CASSFQDVIYNEQFF
TRBJ2-7 TRBV20-1 few TRBD2 TGCAGTGCTCTTCTGCGGACTAGCTACGAGCAGTACTTC CSALLRTSYEQYF
TRBJ1-1 TRBV20-1 many NA TGCAGTGCTGGGGGGGGATTGGAAGCTTTCTTT CSAGGGLEAFF
TRBJ2-5 TRBV9 NA TRBD1 TGTGCCAGCAGCGTAGGGCGGGACAGGGGTTTCGAGACCCAGTACTTC CASSVGRDRGFETQYF
TRBJ2-3 TRBV12-3/TRBV12-4 few TRBD2 TGTGCCAGCAGTTTTCTAGCGGGAGTCACAGATACGCAGTATTTT CASSFLAGVTDTQYF
TRBJ1-1 TRBV20-1 many NA TGCAGTGCTAGAGAGGGCAGTGGTTCTGAAGCTTTCTTT CSAREGSGSEAFF
TRBJ2-1 TRBV12-3/TRBV12-4 few NA TGTGCCAGCAGTGGACAGTACAATGAGCAGTTCTTC CASSGQYNEQFF
TRBJ2-1 TRBV28 NA TRBD2 TGTGCCAGCAGTCAAGGGACTAGCGGCAATGAGCAGTTCTTC CASSQGTSGNEQFF
TRBJ1-5 TRBV7-8 few TRBD1 TGTGCCAGCAGCTCCGGGACAGTTAGCAATCAGCCCCAGCATTTT CASSSGTVSNQPQHF